Listed below are T cell receptor beta chains from one sample, sequenced in a study of radiation and T cells in renal cell carcinoma. Assay: immunoSEQ multiplex PCR; the TCRdb copy retains only in-frame clones and omits some. The sample holds 120,000 to 150,000 clones, around 89% seen once. The starting material was blood, obtained from a patient whose treatment included radiotherapy and nephrectomy. The receptors shown here come from a woman in her 70s with renal cell carcinoma. CDR3s include the opening cysteine and the closing phenylalanine or tryptophan. Each record gives: V gene, CDR3 protein.

>TRBV5-4
CASSLAWGSGANVLTF
>TRBV10-3
CAISESDTGPYEQYF
>TRBV12-2
CASRFQDTPGVTEAFF
>TRBV6-6
CASRPGRTAVKNIQYF
>TRBV4-1
CASSQDRDRGDENTEAFF
>TRBV6-4
CASKDGTGSPEAFF
>TRBV5-6
CASSLAGDNSPLHF
>TRBV28
CASSPRDPGRYNEQFF
>TRBV10-3
CAIRGDGASTDTQYF
>TRBV19
CASSIKGRGGTEAFF
>TRBV4-3
CASSRDQGALSEAFF
>TRBV6-5
CASSRGALNTEAFF
>TRBV11-3
CASSLMEGGNEKLFF
>TRBV5-4
CASSPPRAGGGYEQYF
>TRBV5-1
CASSISRDRAETQYF
>TRBV28
CASRTLAKNIQYF
>TRBV28
CASSEVTDTQYF
>TRBV5-1
CASSLPAPGTSGGHLQETQYF
>TRBV4-2
CASSYELSRVGTNTEAFF
>TRBV5-1
CASSKADTVGYEQYF
>TRBV7-9
CASSLRTDGLSEQYF
>TRBV30
CAWGGQGYYEQYF
>TRBV5-6
CASSGQYSNQPQHF
>TRBV9
CASSGGANTGELFF
>TRBV11-3
CASSPRQGGYGYTF
>TRBV7-9
CASSQPPSGFYNEQFF
>TRBV7-2
CASSASGYNQPQHF
>TRBV28
CASQGQGGGYTF
>TRBV9
CASSVASWTSYNEQFF
>TRBV30
CAWSGSGGWTEAFF
>TRBV2
CASSAERTERQHF
>TRBV18
CASSPGQDQPQHF
>TRBV7-2
CASSLAGIGRTTDTQYF
>TRBV27
CASSFLGSSTDTQYF
>TRBV28
CASSLLDRRNTIYF
>TRBV5-4
CASTRGVGHEQYF
>TRBV7-2
CASSPMGPTGAGNTIYF
>TRBV7-3
CASSPGQGNTEAFF
>TRBV7-3
CASSLGVRSTEAFF
>TRBV27
CASSFSGGNQPQHF
>TRBV29-1
CSSAGGPPSYEQFF
>TRBV27
CASSLSRGDTQYF
>TRBV30
CAWNQGQGARGEQYF
>TRBV7-2
CASSLTQGRGYTF
>TRBV5-8
CASSITGTGTEKLFF
>TRBV15
CATSGTGPGELFF
>TRBV28
CASSLTGLAEQETQYF